This T cell receptor (beta chain) stems from a study of tumour-infiltrating T cells in Burkitt lymphoma. Study in general: The Burkitt lymphoma cohort spanned all epidemiological subtypes. Productive clonality predicted overall and progression-free survival. Study-wide results and caveats: Several public clonotypes were shared across many Burkitt lymphoma patients.

Profiled with immunoSEQ multiplex PCR; TCRdb holds only in-frame clones, not every one. The data contain around 45,000 clones, around 31% of them singletons. Germline CDR1 and CDR2: SEHNR and FQNEAQ (reference sequence). V was trimmed by 5 bases and J by 8 bases, leaving 12 bases between them. This CDR3 is built from 13 residues. The sample holds a few counts of this clone. The antigen remains undetermined. The clonotype comes from a human donor with Burkitt lymphoma. The rearrangement joins TRBV7-9 to TRBJ1-4, with D uncertain. Sequencing was performed on tumor tissue. CDR3: CASSPFSMEKLFF. CDR3 in DNA: TGTGCCAGCAGCCCATTTTCGATGGAAAAACTGTTTTTT.